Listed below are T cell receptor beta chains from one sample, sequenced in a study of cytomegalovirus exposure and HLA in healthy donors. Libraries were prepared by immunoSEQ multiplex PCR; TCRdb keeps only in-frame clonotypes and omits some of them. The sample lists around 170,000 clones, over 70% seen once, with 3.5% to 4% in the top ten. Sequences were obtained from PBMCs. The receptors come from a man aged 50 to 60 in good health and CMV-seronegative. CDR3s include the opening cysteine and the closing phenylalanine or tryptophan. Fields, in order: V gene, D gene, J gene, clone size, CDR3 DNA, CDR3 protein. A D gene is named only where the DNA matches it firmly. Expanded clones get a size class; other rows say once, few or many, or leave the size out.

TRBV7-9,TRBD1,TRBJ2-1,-,TGTGCCAGCAGCCCAGGTGGGACAGTACACAATGAGCAGTTCTTC,CASSPGGTVHNEQFF
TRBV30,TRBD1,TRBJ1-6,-,TGTGCCTGGAGATCAACCCCCAGGGGGCTTAATGTAAATTCACCCCTCCACTTT,CAWRSTPRGLNVNSPLHF
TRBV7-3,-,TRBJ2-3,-,TGTGCCAGCAGCCCTACCTTCAAGAGCACAGATACGCAGTATTTT,CASSPTFKSTDTQYF
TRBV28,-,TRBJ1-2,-,TGTGCCAGCAGTTTAGAGGCGGTGCCTAACTATGGCTACACCTTC,CASSLEAVPNYGYTF
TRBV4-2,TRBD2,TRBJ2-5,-,TGTGCCAGCAGCCAGGTTGGGGCTAGCGGGGGGCAAGAGACCCAGTACTTC,CASSQVGASGGQETQYF
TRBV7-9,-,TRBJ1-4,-,TGTGCCAGCAGCCTCGTAGGGCAGGGGTTTGAAAAACTGTTTTTT,CASSLVGQGFEKLFF
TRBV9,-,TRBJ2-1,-,TGTGCCAGCAGCACTTCCTCAGGTTACAATGAGCAGTTCTTC,CASSTSSGYNEQFF
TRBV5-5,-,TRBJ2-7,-,TGTGCCAGCAGCTTGGCACCAGGTAACTACGAGCAGTACTTC,CASSLAPGNYEQYF
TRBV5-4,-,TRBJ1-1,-,TGTGCCAGCAGCGAGGGTGGTGGGGACACTGAAGCTTTCTTT,CASSEGGGDTEAFF
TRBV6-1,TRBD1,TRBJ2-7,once,TGTGCCAGCAGTACCCGGGACAGGAACTACGAGCAGTACTTC,CASSTRDRNYEQYF
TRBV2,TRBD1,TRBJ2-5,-,TGTGCCAGCAGTGAGGACAGGGGTCCCAGAAACCAAGAGACCCAGTACTTC,CASSEDRGPRNQETQYF
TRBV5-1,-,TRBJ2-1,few,TGCGCCAGCAGTTTACGTTGGGGGGAACCCTACAATGAGCAGTTCTTC,CASSLRWGEPYNEQFF
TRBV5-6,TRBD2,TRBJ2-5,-,TGTGCCAGCAGACCTCTAGCGGGGGGCCCGGAGACCCAGTACTTC,CASRPLAGGPETQYF
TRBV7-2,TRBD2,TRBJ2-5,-,TGTGCCAGCAGCTTAGCCCTTAGCGGGGGGCAAGAGACCCAGTACTTC,CASSLALSGGQETQYF
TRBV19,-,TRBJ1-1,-,TGTGCCAGTAGTATAGACAGGGACACTGAAGCTTTCTTT,CASSIDRDTEAFF
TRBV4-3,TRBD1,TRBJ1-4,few,TGCGCCAGCAGCCTTACTGACAGGGGCGGCGAAAAACTGTTTTTT,CASSLTDRGGEKLFF
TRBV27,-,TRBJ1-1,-,TGTGCCAGCAGGATATCACAACTGAACACTGAAGCTTTCTTT,CASRISQLNTEAFF
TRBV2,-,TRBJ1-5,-,TGTGCCAGCAGCCGGGACATGGGCAATCAGCCCCAGCATTTT,CASSRDMGNQPQHF
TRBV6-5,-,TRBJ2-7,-,TGTGCCAGCATCTCGGGGAGCTACGAGCAGTACTTC,CASISGSYEQYF
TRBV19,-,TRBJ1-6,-,TGTGCCACCCGGACGTTTCAGGGCTCACCCCTCCACTTT,CATRTFQGSPLHF
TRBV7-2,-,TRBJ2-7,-,TGTGCCAGCAGCTCGCCGGCGGGGGAGCAGTACTTC,CASSSPAGEQYF
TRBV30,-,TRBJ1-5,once,TGTGCCTGGAGTGTAGGGGCGCAGCCCCAGCATTTT,CAWSVGAQPQHF
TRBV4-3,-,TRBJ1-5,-,TGCGCCAGCAGCCAAGATAGAGGGTATCAGCCCCAGCATTTT,CASSQDRGYQPQHF